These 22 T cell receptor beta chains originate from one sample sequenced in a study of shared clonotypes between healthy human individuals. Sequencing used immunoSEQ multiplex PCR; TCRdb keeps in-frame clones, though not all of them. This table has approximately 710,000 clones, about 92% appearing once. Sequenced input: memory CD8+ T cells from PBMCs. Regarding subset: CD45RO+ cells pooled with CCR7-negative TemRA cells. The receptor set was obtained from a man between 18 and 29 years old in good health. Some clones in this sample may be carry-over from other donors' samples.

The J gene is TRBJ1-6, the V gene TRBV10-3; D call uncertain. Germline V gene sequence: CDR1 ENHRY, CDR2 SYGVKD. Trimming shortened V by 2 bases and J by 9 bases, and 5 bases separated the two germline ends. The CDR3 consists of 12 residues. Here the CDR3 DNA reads TGTGCCATCAGTGAGGGACGTTCACCCCTCCACTTT. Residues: CAISEGRSPLHF.

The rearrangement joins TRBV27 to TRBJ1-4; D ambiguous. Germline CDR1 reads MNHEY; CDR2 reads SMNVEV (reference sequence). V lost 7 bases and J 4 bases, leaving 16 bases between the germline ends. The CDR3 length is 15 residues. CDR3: CASTPAPVGNEKLFF. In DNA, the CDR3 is TGTGCCAGCACCCCCGCCCCTGTTGGTAATGAAAAACTGTTTTTT.

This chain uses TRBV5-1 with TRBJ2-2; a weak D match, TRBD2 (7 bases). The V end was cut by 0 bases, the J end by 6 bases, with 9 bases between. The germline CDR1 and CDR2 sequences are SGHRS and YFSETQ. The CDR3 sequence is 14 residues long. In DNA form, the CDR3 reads TGCGCCAGCAGCTTGGCCGGGGGGCCCGGGGAGCTGTTTTTT. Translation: CASSLAGGPGELFF.

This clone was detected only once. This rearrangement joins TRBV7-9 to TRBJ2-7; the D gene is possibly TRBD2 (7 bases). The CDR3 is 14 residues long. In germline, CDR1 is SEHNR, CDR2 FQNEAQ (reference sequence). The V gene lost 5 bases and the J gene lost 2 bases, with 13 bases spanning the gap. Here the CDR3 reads CASSLGRGTYEQYF. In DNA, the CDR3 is TGTGCCAGCAGCCTAGGGAGGGGGACCTACGAGCAGTACTTC.

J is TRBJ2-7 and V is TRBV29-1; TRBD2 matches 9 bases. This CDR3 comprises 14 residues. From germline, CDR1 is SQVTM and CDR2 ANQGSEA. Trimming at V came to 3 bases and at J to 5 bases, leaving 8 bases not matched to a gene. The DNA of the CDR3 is TGCAGCGTTGACCTGCGGGAGGGCCCCCACGAGCAGTACTTC. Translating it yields CSVDLREGPHEQYF.

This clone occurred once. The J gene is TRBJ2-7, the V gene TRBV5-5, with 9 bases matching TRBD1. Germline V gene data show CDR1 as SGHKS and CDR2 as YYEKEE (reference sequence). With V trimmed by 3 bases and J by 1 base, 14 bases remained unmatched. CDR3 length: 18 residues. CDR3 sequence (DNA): TGTGCCAGCAGCTATACCAGCCAGGGGGACAGGGAGTCCTACGAGCAGTACTTC. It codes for CASSYTSQGDRESYEQYF.

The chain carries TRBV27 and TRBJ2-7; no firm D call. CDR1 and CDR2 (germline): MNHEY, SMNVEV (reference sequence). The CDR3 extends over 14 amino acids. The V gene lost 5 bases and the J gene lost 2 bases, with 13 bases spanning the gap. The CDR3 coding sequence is TGTGCCAGCAGTCCCTCGGCATCCCCCTACGAGCAGTACTTC. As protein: CASSPSASPYEQYF.

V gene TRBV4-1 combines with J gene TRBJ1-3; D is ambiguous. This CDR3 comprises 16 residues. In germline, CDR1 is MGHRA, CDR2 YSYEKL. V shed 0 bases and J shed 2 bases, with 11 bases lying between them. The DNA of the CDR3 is TGCGCCAGCAGCCAAGAAAGGGTTTCTGCTGGAAACACCATATATTTT. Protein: CASSQERVSAGNTIYF.

The CDR3 DNA follows: TGTGCCAGCAGCTTAGCCGCCCTCGGCTCCTACAATGAGCAGTTCTTC. Translated: CASSLAALGSYNEQFF. The chain is built from TRBV7-8 and TRBJ2-1; no clear D gene. CDR3 length: 16 amino acids. CDR1 and CDR2 from the germline V gene are SGHVS and FQNEAQ. V shed 0 bases and J shed 0 bases, with 9 bases lying between them.

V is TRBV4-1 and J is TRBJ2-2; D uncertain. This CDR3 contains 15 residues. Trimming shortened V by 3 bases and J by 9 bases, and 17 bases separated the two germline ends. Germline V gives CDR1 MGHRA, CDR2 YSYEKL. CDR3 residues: CASSQTRAPDRELFF. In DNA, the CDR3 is TGCGCCAGCAGCCAGACCCGGGCCCCGGACCGGGAGCTGTTTTTT.

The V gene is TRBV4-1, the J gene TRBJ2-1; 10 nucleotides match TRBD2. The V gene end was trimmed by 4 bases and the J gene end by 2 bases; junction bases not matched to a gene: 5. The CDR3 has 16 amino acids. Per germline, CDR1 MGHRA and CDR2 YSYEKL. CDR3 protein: CASSPSGSNPYNEQFF. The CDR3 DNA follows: TGCGCCAGCAGCCCTAGCGGGAGCAACCCCTACAATGAGCAGTTCTTC.

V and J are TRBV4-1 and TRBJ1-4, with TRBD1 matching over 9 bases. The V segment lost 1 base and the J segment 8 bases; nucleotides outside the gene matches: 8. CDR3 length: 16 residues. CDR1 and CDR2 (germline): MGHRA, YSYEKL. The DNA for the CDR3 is TGCGCCAGCAGCCAAGTCCAGGACAGGGGAGGGGAAAAACTGTTTTTT. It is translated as CASSQVQDRGGEKLFF.

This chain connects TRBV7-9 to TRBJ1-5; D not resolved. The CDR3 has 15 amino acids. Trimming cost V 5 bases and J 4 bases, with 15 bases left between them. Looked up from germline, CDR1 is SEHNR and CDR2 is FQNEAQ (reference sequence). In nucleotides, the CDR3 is TGTGCCAGCAGCGAAACGGCCGGCCCTAATCAGCCCCAGCATTTT. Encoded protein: CASSETAGPNQPQHF.

The DNA of the CDR3 is TGTGCCAGCAGCTTAGCGCCGGGACAGACATATGGCTACACCTTC. This sequence encodes CASSLAPGQTYGYTF. This chain joins TRBV7-9 and TRBJ1-2; TRBD1 aligns across 7 bases. In germline, CDR1 is SEHNR, CDR2 FQNEAQ (reference sequence). The CDR3 totals 15 residues. Trimming at V came to 0 bases and at J to 5 bases, leaving 6 bases not matched to a gene. The variable domain in full, completed from reference TRBV7-9 and TRBJ1-2, reads DTGVSQNPRHKITKRGQNVTFRCDPISEHNRLYWYRQTLGQGPEFLTYFQNEAQLEKSRLLSDRFSAERPKGSFSTLEIQRTEQGDSAMYLCASSLAPGQTYGYTFGSGTRLTVV.

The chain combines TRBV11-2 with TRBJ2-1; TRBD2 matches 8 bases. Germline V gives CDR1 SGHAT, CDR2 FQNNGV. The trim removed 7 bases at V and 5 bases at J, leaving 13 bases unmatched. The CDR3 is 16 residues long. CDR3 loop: CASTILAGGFHNEQFF. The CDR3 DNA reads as TGTGCCAGCACCATCTTGGCGGGAGGTTTCCACAATGAGCAGTTCTTC.

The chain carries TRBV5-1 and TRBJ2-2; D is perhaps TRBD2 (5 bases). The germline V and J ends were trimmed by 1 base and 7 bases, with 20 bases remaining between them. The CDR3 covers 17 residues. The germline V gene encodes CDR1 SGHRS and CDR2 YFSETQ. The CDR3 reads CASSLSPVRVGNGELFF. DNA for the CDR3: TGCGCCAGCAGCTTGAGTCCCGTCCGGGTCGGGAACGGGGAGCTGTTTTTT.

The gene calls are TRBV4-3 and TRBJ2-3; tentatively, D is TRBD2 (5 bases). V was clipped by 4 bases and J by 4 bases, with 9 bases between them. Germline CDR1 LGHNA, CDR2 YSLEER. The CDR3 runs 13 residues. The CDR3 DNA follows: TGCGCCAGCAGCCCACGAGGGCCAGATACGCAGTATTTT. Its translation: CASSPRGPDTQYF.

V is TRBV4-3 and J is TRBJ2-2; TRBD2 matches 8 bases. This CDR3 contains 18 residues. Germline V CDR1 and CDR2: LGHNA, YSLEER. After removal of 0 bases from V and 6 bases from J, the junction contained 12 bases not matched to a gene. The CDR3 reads CASSQEIAGTLIAGELFF. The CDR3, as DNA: TGCGCCAGCAGCCAAGAGATAGCGGGGACCCTCATAGCCGGGGAGCTGTTTTTT.

The CDR3 region is CASSFDPRDTGELFF. The CDR3 nucleotides are TGTGCCAGCAGCTTTGACCCCCGGGACACCGGGGAGCTGTTTTTT. The V gene is TRBV5-6, the J gene TRBJ2-2; D unclear. Germline loops: CDR1 SGHDT, CDR2 YYEEEE. V was pared by 2 bases and J by 3 bases, with 11 bases between. The CDR3 contains 15 residues.

The CDR3 here is CASSQSPQDDYGYTF. The CDR3, as DNA: TGTGCCAGCAGTCAAAGCCCACAGGATGACTATGGCTACACCTTC. The chain employs TRBV13 and TRBJ1-2; D is possibly TRBD1 (5 bases). V lost 6 bases, J lost 3 bases, and 17 bases lay in between. Germline values: CDR1 PRHDT, CDR2 FYEKMQ (reference sequence). The CDR3 sequence is 15 residues long.

The CDR3 DNA sequence: TGTGCCAGCAGTCCCCGCCTAGCGGGAGGTGGCTACGAGCAGTACTTC. Its protein is CASSPRLAGGGYEQYF. This chain joins TRBV27 and TRBJ2-7, with 11 bases identical to TRBD2. The V segment lost 5 bases and the J segment 3 bases; nucleotides outside the gene matches: 9. The CDR3 has 16 residues. CDR1 MNHEY and CDR2 SMNVEV come from the germline V gene (reference sequence).

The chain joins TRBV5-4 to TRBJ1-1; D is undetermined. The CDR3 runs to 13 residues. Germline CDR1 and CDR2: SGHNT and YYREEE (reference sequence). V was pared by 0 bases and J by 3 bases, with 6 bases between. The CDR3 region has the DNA TGTGCCAGCAGCTTGGCCGGGGACACTGAAGCTTTCTTT. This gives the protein CASSLAGDTEAFF.